The 10 T cell receptor beta chains presented below share a single source sample, sequenced in a study of technical replicates of blood from several donors. The repertoire was sequenced with immunoSEQ multiplex PCR; TCRdb's copy has only in-frame clones and lacks some. Seen here are tens of thousands of clones, 95% observed once, and the top ten hold more than 0.2%. Sequencing input: T cells isolated from PBMCs. Receptors were obtained from a human donor in good health.

V usage is TRBV7-9 and J usage is TRBJ2-1; TRBD2 aligns across 9 bases. Germline V gene data show CDR1 as SEHNR and CDR2 as FQNEAQ (reference sequence). CDR3 length: 14 amino acids. Trimming cost V 7 bases and J 8 bases; bases outside gene matches: 9. CDR3 in amino acids: CASNVEAGGYEQFF. The CDR3 nucleotides are TGTGCCAGCAACGTAGAAGCGGGGGGATATGAGCAGTTCTTC.

This rearrangement joins TRBV10-3 to TRBJ2-5; possible D gene TRBD2, 5 bases. The germline V and J ends were trimmed by 5 bases and 10 bases, with 17 bases remaining between them. From germline, CDR1 is ENHRY and CDR2 SYGVKD. The CDR3 has 13 amino acids. The CDR3 DNA is TGTGCCATCAGTACGGAGGCTGCTCTGTTCCAGTACTTC. This encodes CAISTEAALFQYF.

The J gene is TRBJ2-2, the V gene TRBV7-6; no clear D gene. The CDR3 is 19 residues long. CDR1 and CDR2 (germline): SGHVS, FNYEAQ. Trimming removed 1 base at V and 6 bases at J, with 24 bases between. The DNA for the CDR3 is TGTGCCAGCAGCTTAGATCCTATTGAAGTTAGTCCATTGGCCGGGGAGCTGTTTTTT. Residues: CASSLDPIEVSPLAGELFF.

This clone was observed a handful of times. This rearrangement joins TRBV6-5 to TRBJ1-6, with 8 nucleotides matching TRBD1. The CDR3 covers 15 residues. The germline CDR1 and CDR2 sequences are MNHEY and SVGAGI. The V gene end was trimmed by 6 bases and the J gene end by 10 bases; junction bases not matched to a gene: 11. The CDR3 spells CASRPPGQVLSPLHF. The CDR3 DNA follows: TGTGCCAGCAGACCGCCGGGACAGGTTCTATCACCCCTCCACTTT.

This chain joins TRBV5-6 and TRBJ1-1; 7 bases align to TRBD1. J was trimmed by 6 bases and V by 5 bases; bases with no gene match: 10. The CDR3 runs 14 residues. Germline CDR1 SGHDT, CDR2 YYEEEE. CDR3 sequence reads: CASRKRDRTPEAFF. For the CDR3, the DNA is TGTGCCAGCAGAAAACGGGACAGAACCCCTGAAGCTTTCTTT.

The chain combines TRBV29-1 with TRBJ1-4; the match to TRBD1 covers 7 bases. The CDR3 totals 13 residues. Germline CDR1 reads SQVTM; CDR2 reads ANQGSEA. The V and J ends lost 5 bases and 7 bases, in that order; junction bases with no gene match: 7. The CDR3 DNA follows: TGCAGCGTTTTACAGGGGAAGCGTGAAAAACTGTTTTTT. Translated: CSVLQGKREKLFF.

V and J are TRBV19 and TRBJ1-2, with D unclear. Per germline, CDR1 LNHDA and CDR2 SQIVND (reference sequence). This CDR3 is built from 10 residues. V was shortened by 6 bases and J by 8 bases, with 7 bases between the two germline ends. CDR3 nucleotide sequence: TGTGCCAGTAGGGGCTTCGGCTACACCTTC. Translation: CASRGFGYTF.

The CDR3 DNA reads TGTGCCAGCACCCGACAGGGGAGAGGGAACACTGAAGCTTTCTTT. Translation gives CASTRQGRGNTEAFF. The chain couples TRBV28 to TRBJ1-1; 8 bases line up with TRBD1. The V gene end was trimmed by 7 bases and the J gene end by 1 base; junction bases not matched to a gene: 8. CDR1 and CDR2 (germline): MDHEN, SYDVKM. This CDR3 comprises 15 residues.

In DNA form, the CDR3 reads TGTGCCAGCGAGCGGGGGGTGAGTGAGCCCCAGCATTTT. It yields the protein CASERGVSEPQHF. This rearrangement joins TRBV7-9 to TRBJ1-5; possible D gene TRBD1, 5 bases. The V and J ends lost 8 bases and 8 bases respectively, with 16 bases between them. CDR1 is SEHNR, CDR2 FQNEAQ, per germline (reference sequence). This CDR3 has 13 amino acids.

The chain joins TRBV19 to TRBJ1-1, with 10 positions matching TRBD1. Trimming removed 6 bases from V and 1 base from J; junction bases left unmatched: 5. The CDR3 extends over 15 amino acids. Germline CDR1 is LNHDA and CDR2 is SQIVND (reference sequence). DNA of the CDR3: TGTGCCAGTAGCAGGGACAGGGGTACGAACACTGAAGCTTTCTTT. Translation gives CASSRDRGTNTEAFF.